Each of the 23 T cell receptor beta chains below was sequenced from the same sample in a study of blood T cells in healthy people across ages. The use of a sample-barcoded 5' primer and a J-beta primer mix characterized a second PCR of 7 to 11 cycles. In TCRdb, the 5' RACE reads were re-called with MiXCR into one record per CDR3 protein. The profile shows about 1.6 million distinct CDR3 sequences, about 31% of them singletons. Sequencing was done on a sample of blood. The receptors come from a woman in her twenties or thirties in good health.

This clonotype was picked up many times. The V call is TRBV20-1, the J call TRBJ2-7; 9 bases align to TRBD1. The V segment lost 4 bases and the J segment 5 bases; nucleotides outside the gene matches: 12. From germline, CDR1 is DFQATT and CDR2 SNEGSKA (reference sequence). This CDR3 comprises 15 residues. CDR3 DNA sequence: TGCAGTGCTACCAAGGCCGGGACAGGGTCCGACGAGCAGTACTTC. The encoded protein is CSATKAGTGSDEQYF.

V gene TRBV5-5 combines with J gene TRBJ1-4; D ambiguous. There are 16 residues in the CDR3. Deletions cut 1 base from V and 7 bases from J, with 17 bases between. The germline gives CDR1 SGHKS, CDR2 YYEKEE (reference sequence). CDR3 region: CASSLIRSGFSEKLFF. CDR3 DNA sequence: TGTGCCAGCAGCTTGATCCGTTCGGGTTTTAGTGAAAAACTGTTTTTT.

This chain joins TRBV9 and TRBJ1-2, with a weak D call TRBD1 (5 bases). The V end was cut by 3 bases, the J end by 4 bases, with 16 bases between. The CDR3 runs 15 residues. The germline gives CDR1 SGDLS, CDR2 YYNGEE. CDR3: CASSGTPNPLYGYTF. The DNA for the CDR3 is TGTGCCAGCAGCGGGACACCGAACCCCCTCTATGGCTACACCTTC.

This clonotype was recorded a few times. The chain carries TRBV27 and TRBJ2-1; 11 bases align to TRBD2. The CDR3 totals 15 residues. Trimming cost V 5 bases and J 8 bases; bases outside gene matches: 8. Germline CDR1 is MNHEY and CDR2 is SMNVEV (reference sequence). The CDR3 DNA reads TGTGCCAGCAGTACAGGCACTAGCGGGAGCTATGAGCAGTTCTTC. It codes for CASSTGTSGSYEQFF.

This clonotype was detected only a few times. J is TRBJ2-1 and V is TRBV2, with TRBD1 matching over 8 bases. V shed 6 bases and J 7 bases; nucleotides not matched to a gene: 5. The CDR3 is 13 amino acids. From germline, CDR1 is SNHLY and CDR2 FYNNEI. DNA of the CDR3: TGTGCCAGCAGGACAGGGGTCGGGAATGAGCAGTTCTTC. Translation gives CASRTGVGNEQFF.

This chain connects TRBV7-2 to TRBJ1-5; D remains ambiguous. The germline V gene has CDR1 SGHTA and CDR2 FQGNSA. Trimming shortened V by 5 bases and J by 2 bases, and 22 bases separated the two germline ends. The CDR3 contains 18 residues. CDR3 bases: TGTGCCAGCAGCATCAGGACGGGGTTTTCAGTAGGCAATCAGCCCCAGCATTTT. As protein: CASSIRTGFSVGNQPQHF.

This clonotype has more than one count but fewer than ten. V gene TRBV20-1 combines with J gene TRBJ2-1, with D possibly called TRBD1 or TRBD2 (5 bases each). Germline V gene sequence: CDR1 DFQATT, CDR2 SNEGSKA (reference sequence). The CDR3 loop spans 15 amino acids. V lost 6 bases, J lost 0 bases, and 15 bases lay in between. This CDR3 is CSALGPGTSYNEQFF. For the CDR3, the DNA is TGCAGTGCGCTGGGCCCGGGGACCTCCTACAATGAGCAGTTCTTC.

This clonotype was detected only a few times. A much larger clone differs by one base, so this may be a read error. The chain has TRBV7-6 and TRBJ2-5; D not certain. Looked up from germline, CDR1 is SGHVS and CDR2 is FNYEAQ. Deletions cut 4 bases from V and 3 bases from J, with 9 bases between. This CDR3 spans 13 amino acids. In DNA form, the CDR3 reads TGTGCCAGCAGCTCCAGACCGGAAGAGACCCAGTACTTC. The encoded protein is CASSSRPEETQYF. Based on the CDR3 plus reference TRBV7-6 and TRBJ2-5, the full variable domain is GAGVSQSPRYKVTKRGQDVALRCDPISGHVSLYWYRQALGQGPEFLTYFNYEAQQDKSGLPNDRFSAERPEGSISTLTIQRTEQRDSAMYRCASSSRPEETQYFGPGTRLLVL.

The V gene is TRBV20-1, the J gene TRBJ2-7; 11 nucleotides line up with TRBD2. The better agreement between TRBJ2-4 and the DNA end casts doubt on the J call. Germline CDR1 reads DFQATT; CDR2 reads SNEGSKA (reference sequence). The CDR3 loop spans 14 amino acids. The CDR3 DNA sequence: TGCAGTGCTGATAATTTAGCGGGGGGGTACATTCAGTACTTC. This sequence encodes CSADNLAGGYIQYF.

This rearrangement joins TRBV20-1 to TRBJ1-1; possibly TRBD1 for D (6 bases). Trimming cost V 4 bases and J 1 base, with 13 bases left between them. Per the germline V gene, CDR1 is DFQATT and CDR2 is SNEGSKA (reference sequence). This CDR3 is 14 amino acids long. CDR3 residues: CSATEGGRNTEAFF. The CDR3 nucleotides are TGCAGTGCTACGGAGGGGGGCCGGAACACTGAAGCTTTCTTT.

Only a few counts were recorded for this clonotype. As DNA, the CDR3 is TGTGCCAGCATGGTTTCCCAGGGGGCGGGGGAGCAGTACTTC. It is translated as CASMVSQGAGEQYF. This sequence joins TRBV6-1 and TRBJ2-7, with TRBD1 matching over 8 bases. V was pared by 7 bases and J by 7 bases, with 12 bases of the junction left unmatched. Germline lookup yields CDR1 MNHNS and CDR2 SASEGT. The CDR3 has 14 residues.

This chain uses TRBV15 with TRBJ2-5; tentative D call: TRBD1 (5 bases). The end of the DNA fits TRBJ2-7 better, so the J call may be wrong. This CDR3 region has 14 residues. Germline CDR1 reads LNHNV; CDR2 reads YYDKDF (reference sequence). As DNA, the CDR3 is TGTGCCACCAGCAGAGAAGCTGGGGCCCACGAGCAGTACTTC. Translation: CATSREAGAHEQYF.

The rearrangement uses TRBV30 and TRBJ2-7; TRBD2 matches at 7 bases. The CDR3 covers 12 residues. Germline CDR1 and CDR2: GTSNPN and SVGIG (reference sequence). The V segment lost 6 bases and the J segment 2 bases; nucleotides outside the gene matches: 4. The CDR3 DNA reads TGTGCCTGTAAAGCGGGGCCCTACGAGCAGTACTTC. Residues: CACKAGPYEQYF. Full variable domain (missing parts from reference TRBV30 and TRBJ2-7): SQTIHQWPATLVQPVGSPLSLECTVEGTSNPNLYWYRQAAGRGLQLLFYSVGIGQISSEVPQNLSASRPQDRQFILSSKKLLLSDSGFYLCACKAGPYEQYFGPGTRLTVT.

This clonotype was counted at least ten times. The CDR3 bases are TGTGCCAGCTCCCGGGGGGGCTCTCAAGAGACCCAGTACTTC. Amino acids: CASSRGGSQETQYF. This rearrangement joins TRBV11-1 to TRBJ2-5; 8 positions match TRBD2. The CDR3 sequence is 14 residues long. CDR1 and CDR2 from the germline V gene are SGHAT and FQDESV (reference sequence). V trimming: 8 bases; J trimming: 2 bases; junction bases outside the gene matches: 7.

As DNA, the CDR3 is TGTGCCAGCAGCACTCTGACCGGGACTAGCGGGTTCTACGAGCAGTACTTC. Amino acid sequence: CASSTLTGTSGFYEQYF. V is TRBV28 and J is TRBJ2-7; TRBD2 agrees at 12 bases. CDR1 and CDR2 from the germline V gene are MDHEN and SYDVKM. With V trimmed by 6 bases and J by 3 bases, 12 bases remained unmatched. The CDR3 runs 17 residues.

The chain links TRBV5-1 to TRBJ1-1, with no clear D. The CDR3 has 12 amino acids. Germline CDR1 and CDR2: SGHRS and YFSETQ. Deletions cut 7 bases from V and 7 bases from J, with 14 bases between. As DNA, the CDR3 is TGCGCCAGCTCGAGGGTAGAGGGTGAAGCTTTCTTT. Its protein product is CASSRVEGEAFF.

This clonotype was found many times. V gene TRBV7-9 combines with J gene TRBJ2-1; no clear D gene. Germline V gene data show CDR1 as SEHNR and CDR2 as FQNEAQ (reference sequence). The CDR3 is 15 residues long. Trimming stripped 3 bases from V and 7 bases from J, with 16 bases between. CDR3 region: CASSFPAPGLNEQFF. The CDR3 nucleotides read TGTGCCAGCAGCTTCCCGGCCCCGGGCTTAAATGAGCAGTTCTTC.

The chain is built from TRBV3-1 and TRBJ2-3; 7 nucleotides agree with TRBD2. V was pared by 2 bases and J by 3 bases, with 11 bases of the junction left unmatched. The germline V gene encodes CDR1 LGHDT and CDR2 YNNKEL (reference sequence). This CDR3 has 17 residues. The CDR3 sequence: CASSQMVGAGLTDTQYF. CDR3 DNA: TGTGCCAGCAGCCAAATGGTAGGAGCGGGGTTAACAGATACGCAGTATTTT.

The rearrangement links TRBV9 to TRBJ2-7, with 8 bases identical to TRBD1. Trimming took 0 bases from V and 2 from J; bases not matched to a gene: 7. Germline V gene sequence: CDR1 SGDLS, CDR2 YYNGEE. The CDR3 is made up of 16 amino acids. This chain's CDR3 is CASSVDGRGPTYEQYF. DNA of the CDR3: TGTGCCAGCAGCGTAGATGGCAGGGGGCCCACCTACGAGCAGTACTTC.

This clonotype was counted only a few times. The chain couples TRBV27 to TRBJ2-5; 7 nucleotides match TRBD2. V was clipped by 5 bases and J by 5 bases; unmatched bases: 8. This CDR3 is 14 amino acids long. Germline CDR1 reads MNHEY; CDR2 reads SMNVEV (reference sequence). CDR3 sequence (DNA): TGTGCCAGCAGTGACGGACTAGGGAGGGAGACCCAGTACTTC. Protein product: CASSDGLGRETQYF.

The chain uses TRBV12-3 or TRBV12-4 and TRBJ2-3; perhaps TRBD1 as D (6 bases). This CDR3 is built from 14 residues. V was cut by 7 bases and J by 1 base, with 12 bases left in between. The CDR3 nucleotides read TGTGCCAGCACCCAGCAGGGGCGCACAGATACGCAGTATTTT. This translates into CASTQQGRTDTQYF.

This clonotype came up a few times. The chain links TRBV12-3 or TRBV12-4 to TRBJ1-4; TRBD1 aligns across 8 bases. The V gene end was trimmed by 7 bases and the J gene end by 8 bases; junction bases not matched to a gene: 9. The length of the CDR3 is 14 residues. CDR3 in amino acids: CASTQTGEKEKLFF. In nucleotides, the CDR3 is TGTGCCAGCACCCAGACAGGGGAGAAGGAAAAACTGTTTTTT.

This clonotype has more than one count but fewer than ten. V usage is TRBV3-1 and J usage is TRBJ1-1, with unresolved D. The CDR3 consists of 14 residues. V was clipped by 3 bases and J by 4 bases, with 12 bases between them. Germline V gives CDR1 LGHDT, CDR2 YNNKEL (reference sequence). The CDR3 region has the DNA TGTGCCAGCAGCCACTGGGGTACGGGCACTGAAGCTTTCTTT. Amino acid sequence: CASSHWGTGTEAFF.